This T cell receptor beta chain was sequenced during a study of shared clonotypes between healthy human individuals. Study background: Serving as donors were a couple of women and three men, whose ages spanned 18 to 49. Study-wide findings and caveats: Blood alone was sampled, and tissue repertoires likely differ.

Trimming at V came to 5 bases and at J to 3 bases, leaving 8 bases not matched to a gene. Looked up from germline, CDR1 is LNHDA and CDR2 is SQIVND (reference sequence). This CDR3 has 16 amino acids. This clone was observed many times. The antigen remains unidentified. As processed by the authors: Without quality scores, immunoSEQ junctional reads could not be filtered like full-length reads. Libraries were prepared by immunoSEQ multiplex PCR; TCRdb keeps only in-frame clonotypes and omits some of them. That table furnishes V, J and clone size, whereas the DNA furnished D and trimming. The table records about 560,000 clones, around 78% of them present only once.

Sequenced input: PBMCs. The J gene is TRBJ2-7, the V gene TRBV19, with 12 bases identical to TRBD2. This TCR was sampled from a woman in her 40s in good health. Some clones in this sample may be carry-over from other donors' samples. This CDR3 is CASSAETSGRFYEQYF. CDR3 bases: TGTGCCAGTAGTGCCGAGACTAGCGGGAGATTCTACGAGCAGTACTTC.